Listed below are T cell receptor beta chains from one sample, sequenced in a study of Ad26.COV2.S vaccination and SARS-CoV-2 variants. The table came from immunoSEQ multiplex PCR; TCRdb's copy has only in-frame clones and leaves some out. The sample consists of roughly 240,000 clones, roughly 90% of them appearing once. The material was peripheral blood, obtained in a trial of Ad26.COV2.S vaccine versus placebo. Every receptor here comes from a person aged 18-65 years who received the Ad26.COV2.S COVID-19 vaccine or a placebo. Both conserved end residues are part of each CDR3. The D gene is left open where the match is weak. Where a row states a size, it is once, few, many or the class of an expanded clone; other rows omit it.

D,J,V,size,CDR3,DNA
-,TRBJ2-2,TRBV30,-,CAWSVPGELFF,TGTGCCTGGAGTGTACCCGGGGAGCTGTTTTTT
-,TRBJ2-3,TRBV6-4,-,CASSDSWTSTDTQYF,TGTGCCAGCAGTGACTCATGGACTAGCACAGATACGCAGTATTTT
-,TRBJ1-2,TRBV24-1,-,CATSADGPGGYTF,TGTGCCACCAGTGCCGATGGCCCGGGTGGCTACACCTTC
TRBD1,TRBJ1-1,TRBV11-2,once,CASSLADRVDTEAFF,TGTGCCAGCAGCTTAGCAGACAGGGTGGACACTGAAGCTTTCTTT
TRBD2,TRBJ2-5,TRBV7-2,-,CASSLVSSGGTAQETQYF,TGTGCCAGCAGCTTAGTTTCGAGCGGGGGTACCGCACAAGAGACCCAGTACTTC
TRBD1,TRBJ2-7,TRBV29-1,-,CSVGDRAREQYF,TGCAGCGTTGGGGACAGGGCGAGAGAGCAGTACTTC
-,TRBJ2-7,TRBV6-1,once,CASTPGGVWHEQYF,TGTGCCAGCACCCCTGGCGGGGTTTGGCACGAGCAGTACTTC
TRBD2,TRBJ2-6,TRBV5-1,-,CASREAGMVSGANVLTF,TGCGCCAGCAGGGAAGCGGGAATGGTCTCTGGGGCCAACGTCCTGACTTTC
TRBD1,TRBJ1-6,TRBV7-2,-,CASSLGRPGTGRYSPLHF,TGTGCCAGCAGCTTAGGGCGTCCCGGGACAGGGAGATACTCACCCCTCCACTTT
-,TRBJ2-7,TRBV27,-,CASSFVSGTASSYEQYF,TGTGCCAGCAGTTTCGTATCCGGGACGGCGAGCTCCTACGAGCAGTACTTC
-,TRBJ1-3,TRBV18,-,CASSPPRSSGNTIYF,TGTGCCAGCTCACCACCTAGGAGCTCTGGAAACACCATATATTTT
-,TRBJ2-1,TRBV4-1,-,CASSQEPGRGNYNEQFF,TGCGCCAGCAGCCAAGAACCCGGTCGCGGGAACTACAATGAGCAGTTCTTC
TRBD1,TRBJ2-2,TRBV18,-,CASSPSGQGSTGELFF,TGTGCCAGCTCACCCTCGGGACAGGGCAGCACCGGGGAGCTGTTTTTT
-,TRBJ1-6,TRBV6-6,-,CASRGQSYNSPLHF,TGTGCCAGCCGAGGACAGTCTTATAATTCACCCCTCCACTTT
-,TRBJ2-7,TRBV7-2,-,CASSLYEGRSYEQYF,TGTGCCAGCAGCTTATATGAGGGGCGGTCCTACGAGCAGTACTTC
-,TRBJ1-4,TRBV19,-,CASSIWGKLFF,TGTGCCAGTAGTATATGGGGAAAACTGTTTTTT
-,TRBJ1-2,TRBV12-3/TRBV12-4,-,CASSLQGQYGYTF,TGTGCCAGCAGTTTACAGGGGCAATATGGCTACACCTTC
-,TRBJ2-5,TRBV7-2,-,CASSLAGGLQETQYF,TGTGCCAGCAGCTTAGCGGGGGGGCTCCAAGAGACCCAGTACTTC
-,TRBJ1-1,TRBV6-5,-,CASRRKTLNTEAFF,TGTGCCAGCAGACGTAAAACGTTGAACACTGAAGCTTTCTTT
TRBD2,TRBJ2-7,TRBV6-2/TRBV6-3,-,CASSGTTNSYEQYF,TGTGCCAGCAGTGGGACTACAAACTCCTACGAGCAGTACTTC
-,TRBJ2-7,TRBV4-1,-,CASSHTPDSSYEQYF,TGCGCCAGCAGCCATACCCCGGACAGTTCGTACGAGCAGTACTTC
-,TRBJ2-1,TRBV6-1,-,CASSESGTYYNEQFF,TGTGCCAGCAGTGAATCCGGGACTTACTACAATGAGCAGTTCTTC
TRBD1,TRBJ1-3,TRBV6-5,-,CASSPTGSGNTIYF,TGTGCCAGCAGTCCGACAGGGTCCGGAAACACCATATATTTT
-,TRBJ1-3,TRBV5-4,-,CASSPRQGYSGNTIYF,TGTGCCAGCAGCCCCCGCCAGGGTTACTCTGGAAACACCATATATTTT
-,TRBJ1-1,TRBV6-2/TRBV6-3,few,CASSYITGAVEAFF,TGTGCCAGCAGTTACATTACGGGGGCAGTTGAAGCTTTCTTT
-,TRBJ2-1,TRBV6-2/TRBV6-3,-,CASSPRGDYNEQFF,TGTGCCAGCAGCCCTAGGGGGGATTACAATGAGCAGTTCTTC
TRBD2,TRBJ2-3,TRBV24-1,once,CATSDFGLAGGRKDTQYF,TGTGCCACCAGTGATTTCGGCCTAGCGGGGGGTCGTAAGGATACGCAGTATTTT
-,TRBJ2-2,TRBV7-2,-,CASSSSLFRAGELFF,TGTGCCAGCAGCTCGAGCCTTTTCAGGGCCGGGGAGCTGTTTTTT
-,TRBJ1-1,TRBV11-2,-,CASISVRGLATEAFF,TGTGCCAGCATTTCAGTTCGGGGGCTGGCCACTGAAGCTTTCTTT
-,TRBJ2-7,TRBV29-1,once,CSVLVTYEQYF,TGCAGCGTCCTAGTCACCTACGAGCAGTACTTC
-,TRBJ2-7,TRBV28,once,CAIGTSSYEQYF,TGTGCCATTGGGACAAGCTCCTACGAGCAGTACTTC
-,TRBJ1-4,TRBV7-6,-,CASSLAPGPRAEKLFF,TGTGCCAGCAGCTTAGCCCCGGGCCCAAGGGCTGAAAAACTGTTTTTT
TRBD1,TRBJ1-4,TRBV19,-,CASGTGIHTNEKLFF,TGTGCCAGTGGGACAGGCATTCATACTAATGAAAAACTGTTTTTT
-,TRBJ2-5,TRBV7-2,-,CASSLDWRKETQYF,TGTGCCAGCAGCTTAGATTGGAGAAAGGAGACCCAGTACTTC
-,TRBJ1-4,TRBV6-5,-,CASSTGGTANEKLFF,TGTGCCAGCAGTACGGGGGGGACTGCCAATGAAAAACTGTTTTTT
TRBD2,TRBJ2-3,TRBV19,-,CASKRLAGGISTDTQYF,TGTGCCAGTAAGAGGCTAGCGGGAGGGATAAGCACAGATACGCAGTATTTT
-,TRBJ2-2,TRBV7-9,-,CASSPSASTGELFF,TGTGCCAGCAGCCCTAGCGCCAGCACCGGGGAGCTGTTTTTT
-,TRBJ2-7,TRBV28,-,CASSLLDRSIYSYEQYF,TGTGCCAGCAGTCTCCTGGACAGATCCATCTATTCCTACGAGCAGTACTTC
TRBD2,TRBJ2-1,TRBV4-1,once,CASSQDLAGSGNEQFF,TGCGCCAGCAGCCAAGATCTAGCGGGGTCTGGCAATGAGCAGTTCTTC
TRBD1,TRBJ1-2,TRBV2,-,CASNPGTGGFTF,TGTGCCAGCAATCCTGGGACAGGGGGTTTCACCTTC
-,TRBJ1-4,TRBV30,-,CAWRGGANEKLFF,TGTGCCTGGAGAGGGGGGGCTAATGAAAAACTGTTTTTT
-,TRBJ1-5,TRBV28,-,CASSQPRVGGQPQHF,TGTGCCAGCAGCCAACCCCGAGTAGGGGGTCAGCCCCAGCATTTT
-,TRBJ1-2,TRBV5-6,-,CASSYGTIANYGYTF,TGTGCCAGCAGTTACGGGACAATCGCTAACTATGGCTACACCTTC
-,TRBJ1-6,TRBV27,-,CASSLFGASYNSPLHF,TGTGCCAGCAGTTTATTTGGGGCCTCCTATAATTCACCCCTCCACTTT
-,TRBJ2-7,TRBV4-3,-,CASSQDTQGGYEQYF,TGCGCCAGCAGCCAAGATACCCAGGGGGGTTACGAGCAGTACTTC
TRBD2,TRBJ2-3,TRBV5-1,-,CASSFPTSGRAPDTQYF,TGCGCCAGCAGCTTTCCTACTAGCGGGAGGGCCCCAGATACGCAGTATTTT
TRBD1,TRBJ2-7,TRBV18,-,CASSPLGTGGKAYEQYF,TGTGCCAGCTCACCCCTTGGGACAGGGGGAAAGGCCTACGAGCAGTACTTC